The clone carrying this T cell receptor beta chain has a single count. Assay: immunoSEQ multiplex PCR; the TCRdb copy retains only in-frame clones and omits some. Among about 150,000 clones, 80% to 90% were seen once, and the ten largest hold around 16%. These data come from a study of blood T cell repertoires in COVID-19. Study background: Italy, Spain and the United States were the sources of the convalescent and acute COVID-19 samples. Sources were T cells, B-cell-depleted T cells, or PBMCs; the material itself was cDNA or gDNA.

Trimming stripped 2 bases from V and 8 bases from J, with 13 bases between. The CDR3 totals 14 residues. Germline assignment: CDR1 SEHNR and CDR2 FQNEAQ (reference sequence). This receptor was taken from a woman between 35 and 50 years old with acute or convalescent COVID-19. The rearrangement links TRBV7-9 to TRBJ2-1, with D tentatively TRBD2 (7 bases). Material for sequencing was peripheral blood. CDR3 coding DNA: TGTGCCAGCAGCTTAAGATGGGAGGGGGATGAGCAGTTCTTC. Protein sequence: CASSLRWEGDEQFF.